The 18 T cell receptor beta chains below were found in one sample sequenced in a study of shared clonotypes between healthy human individuals. Method: immunoSEQ multiplex PCR; TCRdb's copy keeps in-frame clones and lacks some. This sample has 2 million to 2.5 million clones, with roughly 94% found just once. Sequenced: naive CD4+ T cells sorted from blood. Specified subset: CD45RA+ positively selected. The origin of the receptors is a man younger than 35 in good health.

The chain joins TRBV7-2 to TRBJ2-2; D gene ambiguous. Germline V gives CDR1 SGHTA, CDR2 FQGNSA. The CDR3 has 13 amino acids. Trimming left V 5 bases short and J 1 base short, with 5 bases between. The CDR3 region has the DNA TGTGCCAGCAGCAATCAGAACACCGGGGAGCTGTTTTTT. Amino acid sequence: CASSNQNTGELFF. Complete variable domain (other parts from reference TRBV7-2 and TRBJ2-2): GAGVSQSPSNKVTEKGKDVELRCDPISGHTALYWYRQSLGQGLEFLIYFQGNSAPDKSGLPSDRFSAERTGGSVSTLTIQRTQQEDSAVYLCASSNQNTGELFFGEGSRLTVL.

J is TRBJ2-2 and V is TRBV9; D not certain. Trimming stripped 0 bases from V and 6 bases from J, with 6 bases between. The CDR3 contains 13 residues. Germline CDR1 SGDLS, CDR2 YYNGEE. The CDR3 here is CASSVGGSGELFF. The CDR3 region has the DNA TGTGCCAGCAGCGTAGGAGGATCCGGGGAGCTGTTTTTT. The full variable domain, in which reference TRBV9 and TRBJ2-2 provide the parts outside the CDR3, is DSGVTQTPKHLITATGQRVTLRCSPRSGDLSVYWYQQSLDQGLQFLIQYYNGEERAKGNILERFSAQQFPDLHSELNLSSLELGDSALYFCASSVGGSGELFFGEGSRLTVL.

This chain uses TRBV18 with TRBJ1-1; D is uncertain. The V end lost 3 bases, the J end lost 4 bases, and 15 bases lay between the germline ends. The CDR3 covers 15 residues. Germline V gene data show CDR1 as KGHSH and CDR2 as LQKENI. The CDR3 region is CASSPGTRSGTEAFF. CDR3 coding DNA: TGTGCCAGCTCACCCGGTACGAGGTCCGGCACTGAAGCTTTCTTT.

This clone has just one count. The gene calls are TRBV25-1 and TRBJ2-2, with a possible D match to TRBD1 (6 bases). The CDR3 is 16 amino acids. The V gene lost 3 bases and the J gene lost 7 bases, with 18 bases spanning the gap. CDR1 MGHDK and CDR2 SYGVNS come from the germline V gene. In DNA, the CDR3 is TGTGCCAGCAGTGACCTAGAGGGGGAGTTCCGCGGGGAGCTGTTTTTT. Translating it yields CASSDLEGEFRGELFF. Full variable domain (remainder filled in from reference TRBV25-1 and TRBJ2-2): EADIYQTPRYLVIGTGKKITLECSQTMGHDKMYWYQQDPGMELHLIHYSYGVNSTEKGDLSSESTVSRIRTEHFPLTLESARPSHTSQYLCASSDLEGEFRGELFFGEGSRLTVL.

This clone was counted once. This chain joins TRBV2 and TRBJ1-4; tentative D call: TRBD1 (6 bases). CDR1 and CDR2 from the germline V gene are SNHLY and FYNNEI. Trimming removed 2 bases from V and 6 bases from J, with 22 bases in between. The CDR3 totals 18 residues. CDR3 nucleotide sequence: TGTGCCAGCAGTGAAATGTTGGGCCCCGGGGGCGGCGATGAAAAACTGTTTTTT. It specifies CASSEMLGPGGGDEKLFF.

The chain joins TRBV7-2 to TRBJ2-5; 8 nucleotides agree with TRBD1. The J call may be wrong; the DNA end is better matched by TRBJ2-7. The CDR3 is 16 amino acids. Germline assignment: CDR1 SGHTA and CDR2 FQGNSA. The CDR3: CASSKPTGTGVYEQYF. The CDR3 coding sequence is TGTGCCAGCAGCAAACCAACCGGGACAGGCGTGTACGAGCAGTACTTC.

The V and J genes are TRBV18 and TRBJ2-2; 8 bases are a match to TRBD2. V was pared by 0 bases and J by 4 bases, with 4 bases of the junction left unmatched. Germline-derived CDR1 and CDR2 are KGHSH and LQKENI. The CDR3 length is 16 residues. The CDR3: CASSPPTGGATGELFF. CDR3 DNA: TGTGCCAGCTCACCACCGACCGGGGGGGCCACCGGGGAGCTGTTTTTT.

The rearrangement uses TRBV10-3 and TRBJ1-4, with D tentatively TRBD1 (5 bases). The V end was cut by 3 bases, the J end by 3 bases, with 11 bases between. CDR3 length: 15 amino acids. The V gene's germline CDR1 is ENHRY and CDR2 SYGVKD. The CDR3 DNA follows: TGTGCCATCAGTGAAAGGGGTGCCCCTAATGAAAAACTGTTTTTT. It yields the protein CAISERGAPNEKLFF.

V is TRBV7-9 and J is TRBJ1-1; D is unresolved. The CDR3 spans 14 residues. The V end lost 3 bases, the J end lost 4 bases, and 12 bases lay between the germline ends. Germline V gene data show CDR1 as SEHNR and CDR2 as FQNEAQ (reference sequence). CDR3 region: CASSFDRGGTEAFF. Written as DNA, the CDR3 is TGTGCCAGCAGCTTCGATCGGGGAGGCACTGAAGCTTTCTTT.

The V gene is TRBV9, the J gene TRBJ1-1; tentatively, D is TRBD1 (5 bases). This CDR3 is built from 14 residues. CDR1 is SGDLS, CDR2 YYNGEE, per germline. V dropped 0 bases and J dropped 5 bases, with 11 bases sitting between them. CDR3 bases: TGTGCCAGCAGCGTAGATCTCAGGGAGACTGAAGCTTTCTTT. Translated, it gives CASSVDLRETEAFF.

The J gene is TRBJ2-7, the V gene TRBV13; TRBD1 aligns across 9 bases. The junction had 8 bases not matched to a gene; V was cut back by 5 bases and J by 3 bases. Germline V gene lookup returns CDR1 PRHDT and CDR2 FYEKMQ (reference sequence). This CDR3 contains 15 residues. For the CDR3, the DNA is TGTGCCAGCAGCCCCCGGGACAGGGAGCACTACGAGCAGTACTTC. Translation: CASSPRDREHYEQYF.

The V and J genes are TRBV7-2 and TRBJ2-5; D might be TRBD1 (5 bases). The V gene lost 7 bases and the J gene lost 2 bases, with 14 bases spanning the gap. Germline V CDR1 and CDR2: SGHTA, FQGNSA. The CDR3 covers 14 residues. CDR3 nucleotide sequence: TGTGCCAGCAACTTGGGGCTAGTGCAAGAGACCCAGTACTTC. Protein product: CASNLGLVQETQYF.

There are many counts of this clone. The genes are TRBV5-1 and TRBJ1-6; 7 bases are shared with TRBD1. V shed 4 bases, J shed 5 bases, and the junction held 6 bases outside the gene matches. This CDR3 has 15 residues. Germline values: CDR1 SGHRS, CDR2 YFSETQ. CDR3 protein: CASSTTGNDNSPLHF. In nucleotides, the CDR3 is TGCGCCAGCAGCACGACAGGGAACGATAATTCACCCCTCCACTTT.

The chain combines TRBV30 with TRBJ1-5; D is undetermined. This CDR3 has 17 amino acids. Germline CDR1 reads GTSNPN; CDR2 reads SVGIG (reference sequence). Between the trimmed V and J ends, which lost 1 base and 3 bases, there was a span of 19 bases. The CDR3 reads CAWSDFAPWEVNQPQHF. CDR3 nucleotide sequence: TGTGCCTGGAGTGACTTCGCACCTTGGGAGGTCAATCAGCCCCAGCATTTT. The whole variable domain, remainder taken from reference TRBV30 and TRBJ1-5, is SQTIHQWPATLVQPVGSPLSLECTVEGTSNPNLYWYRQAAGRGLQLLFYSVGIGQISSEVPQNLSASRPQDRQFILSSKKLLLSDSGFYLCAWSDFAPWEVNQPQHFGDGTRLSIL.

This rearrangement joins TRBV4-1 to TRBJ2-2; 13 nucleotides match TRBD2. The V and J ends lost 4 bases and 0 bases, in that order; junction bases with no gene match: 5. CDR1 MGHRA and CDR2 YSYEKL come from the germline V gene. The length of the CDR3 is 18 residues. CDR3: CASSLTSGGTANTGELFF. CDR3 bases: TGCGCCAGCAGCCTGACTAGCGGGGGGACCGCGAACACCGGGGAGCTGTTTTTT.

This chain joins TRBV10-3 and TRBJ2-7, with 8 bases identical to TRBD2. Losses at the gene ends were 7 bases for V and 3 bases for J; bases not matched to a gene: 2. The CDR3 consists of 12 residues. Per the germline V gene, CDR1 is ENHRY and CDR2 is SYGVKD. This chain's CDR3 is CAIITSGYEQYF. The CDR3 DNA reads as TGTGCCATCATCACTAGCGGCTACGAGCAGTACTTC.

A note on this clone: Within the sample, other DNA sequences also encode this same CDR3. The chain is built from TRBV19 and TRBJ2-3; D call uncertain. The V and J ends lost 5 bases and 2 bases respectively, with 5 bases between them. This CDR3 region has 12 residues. Germline CDR1 reads LNHDA; CDR2 reads SQIVND (reference sequence). The CDR3 is CASSSNTDTQYF. Written as DNA, the CDR3 is TGTGCCAGTAGTTCTAACACAGATACGCAGTATTTT.

This chain connects TRBV5-1 to TRBJ1-3, with a weak D call TRBD1 (6 bases). Germline V lookup: CDR1 SGHRS, CDR2 YFSETQ. The CDR3 consists of 14 residues. V was cut by 7 bases and J by 2 bases, with 13 bases left in between. As DNA, the CDR3 is TGCGCCAGCCATCAGGGGCTGGCTGGAAACACCATATATTTT. Protein: CASHQGLAGNTIYF.